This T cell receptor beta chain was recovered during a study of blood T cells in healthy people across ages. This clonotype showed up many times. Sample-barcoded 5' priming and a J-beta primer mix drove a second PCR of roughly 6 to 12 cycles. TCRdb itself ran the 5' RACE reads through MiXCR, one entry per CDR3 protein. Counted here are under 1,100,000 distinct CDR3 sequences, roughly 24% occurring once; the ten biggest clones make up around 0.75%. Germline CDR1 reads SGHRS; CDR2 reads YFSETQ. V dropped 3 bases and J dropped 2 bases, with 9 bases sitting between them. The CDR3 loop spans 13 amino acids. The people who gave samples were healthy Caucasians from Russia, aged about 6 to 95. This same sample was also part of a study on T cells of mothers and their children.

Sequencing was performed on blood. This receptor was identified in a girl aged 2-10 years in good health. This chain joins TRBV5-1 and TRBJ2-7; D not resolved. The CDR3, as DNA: TGCGCCAGCAGCTCCTTGGACCCCTACGAGCAGTACTTC. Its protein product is CASSSLDPYEQYF.